Below, 2 T cell receptor beta chains from the same sample are listed, as sequenced in a study of T cell responses to AZD1222 COVID-19 vaccine. Clones were read by immunoSEQ multiplex PCR, and TCRdb kept only the in-frame ones, dropping some. Of 150,000 or so clones listed, roughly 90% are singletons. Sequences were derived from peripheral blood, sampled on day 0 of AZD1222 vaccination. The receptors here all came from an adult in good health.

The V call is TRBV18, the J call TRBJ1-1, with D uncertain. The CDR3 is 15 amino acids. Germline-derived CDR1 and CDR2 are KGHSH and LQKENI. Trimming shortened V by 4 bases and J by 2 bases, and 14 bases separated the two germline ends. CDR3 sequence: CASSLPAGANTEAFF. The CDR3 DNA sequence: TGTGCCAGCTCACTCCCGGCGGGCGCAAACACTGAAGCTTTCTTT.

The chain couples TRBV5-6 to TRBJ1-6; D not resolved. From germline, CDR1 is SGHDT and CDR2 YYEEEE. Trimming stripped 4 bases from V and 9 bases from J, with 17 bases between. The CDR3 sequence is 15 residues long. CDR3: CASSLDFRIPSPLHF. As DNA, the CDR3 is TGTGCCAGCAGCCTGGACTTTCGGATACCTTCACCCCTCCACTTT.